The next 15 T cell receptor beta chains were all read from a single sample in a study of CD8+CD57+ T cells in acquired aplastic anemia. Genomic DNA served as template for TCR beta VDJ and CDR3 profiling. TCRdb itself ran the reads through MiXCR, one entry per CDR3 protein. The sample holds 450,000 to 600,000 distinct CDR3 sequences, around 32% seen once. Only patients with CD8+CD57+ cell expansion on flow cytometry were chosen for sequencing. Sequenced sample: sorted CD4+, CD8+, or CD8+CD57+ T cells (not recorded which) from PBMCs. The receptors here all came from a human donor with aplastic anemia.

The chain employs TRBV7-9 and TRBJ1-1, with a weak D call TRBD1 (6 bases). The CDR3 runs to 14 residues. The V and J ends lost 5 bases and 1 base respectively, with 11 bases between them. From germline, CDR1 is SEHNR and CDR2 FQNEAQ (reference sequence). CDR3 sequence (DNA): TGTGCCAGCAGCGTCAGGGGTCAGAACACTGAAGCTTTCTTT. Translation: CASSVRGQNTEAFF.

The rearrangement links TRBV4-2 to TRBJ2-5, with TRBD2 identical over 12 bases. J lost 3 bases, V lost 0 bases, and 5 bases had no gene match. Per the germline V gene, CDR1 is LGHNA and CDR2 is YNFKEQ. This CDR3 spans 17 amino acids. CDR3 nucleotide sequence: TGTGCCAGCAGCCAAGAAGGTGCTAGCGGGGGGGAAGAGACCCAGTACTTC. Residues: CASSQEGASGGEETQYF.

V gene TRBV5-1 combines with J gene TRBJ1-1; no clear D gene. Deletions cut 7 bases from V and 1 base from J, with 14 bases between. Germline-derived CDR1 and CDR2 are SGHRS and YFSETQ. This CDR3 comprises 14 residues. The CDR3 here is CASLRRLANTEAFF. In DNA form, the CDR3 reads TGCGCCAGCCTAAGGAGACTAGCGAACACTGAAGCTTTCTTT.

This clonotype has ten or more counts. This sequence joins TRBV7-9 and TRBJ1-2, with D unresolved. From germline, CDR1 is SEHNR and CDR2 FQNEAQ (reference sequence). The CDR3 is 13 residues long. The V end lost 1 base, the J end lost 6 bases, and 9 bases lay between the germline ends. In DNA, the CDR3 is TGTGCCAGCAGCTTAGAGACGTCGCATGGCTACACCTTC. Residues: CASSLETSHGYTF. The full variable domain, with the rest looked up from reference TRBV7-9 and TRBJ1-2, is DTGVSQNPRHKITKRGQNVTFRCDPISEHNRLYWYRQTLGQGPEFLTYFQNEAQLEKSRLLSDRFSAERPKGSFSTLEIQRTEQGDSAMYLCASSLETSHGYTFGSGTRLTVV.

This clonotype is a singleton in its sample. The CDR3, as DNA: TGCAGTGCTAGAGATGGGGCGGGCTCCTACGAGCAGTACTTC. Encoded protein: CSARDGAGSYEQYF. This sequence joins TRBV20-1 and TRBJ2-7; TRBD1 or TRBD2 may be the D gene (5 bases each). CDR1 is DFQATT, CDR2 SNEGSKA, per germline (reference sequence). The CDR3 length is 14 residues. V was pared by 0 bases and J by 0 bases, with 9 bases between.

This clonotype came up a few times. The chain couples TRBV12-3 or TRBV12-4 to TRBJ2-2; D gene ambiguous. The CDR3 has 14 amino acids. V shed 6 bases and J shed 4 bases, with 12 bases lying between them. The CDR3 sequence is CASSPGWGTGELFF. Here the CDR3 DNA reads TGTGCCAGCAGCCCTGGCTGGGGCACCGGGGAGCTGTTTTTT.

This clonotype was detected only a few times. A single base separates this from a much larger clone, so it may be a read error. The DNA for the CDR3 is TGTGCCGTCAGTGCCGGAACTAGCTCCTACGAGCAGTACTTC. As protein: CAVSAGTSSYEQYF. This sequence joins TRBV10-3 and TRBJ2-7; possibly TRBD2 for D (5 bases). Germline CDR1 is ENHRY and CDR2 is SYGVKD. CDR3 size: 14 residues.

V is TRBV6-1 and J is TRBJ1-5; D unclear. The CDR3 contains 15 residues. CDR1 is MNHNS, CDR2 SASEGT, per germline. Trimming took off 7 bases at V and 0 bases at J, with 13 bases between the two ends. The DNA of the CDR3 is TGTGCCAGCACCGAGACTGGGAATAGCAATCAGCCCCAGCATTTT. It encodes CASTETGNSNQPQHF.

This clonotype was counted ten times or more. The rearrangement uses TRBV10-3 and TRBJ2-7; TRBD1 matches at 7 bases. The J segment lost 3 bases and the V segment lost 3 bases, leaving 2 bases of the junction unmatched. The germline V gene has CDR1 ENHRY and CDR2 SYGVKD. The CDR3 runs 13 residues. DNA for the CDR3: TGTGCCATCAGTGACAGGGGGAACTACGAGCAGTACTTC. As protein: CAISDRGNYEQYF.

The count of this clonotype is one. V and J are TRBV11-2 and TRBJ1-2; 8 bases match TRBD1. CDR1 is SGHAT, CDR2 FQNNGV, per germline. The trim removed 4 bases at V and 1 base at J, leaving 8 bases unmatched. CDR3 length equals 16 residues. This CDR3 reads CASSSLDRDHNYGYTF. The CDR3 coding sequence is TGTGCCAGCAGCTCCCTGGACAGGGACCATAACTATGGCTACACCTTC.

The sample holds one count of this clonotype. V usage is TRBV7-9 and J usage is TRBJ1-6, with a tentative D call TRBD1 (5 bases). The CDR3 loop spans 13 amino acids. V lost 1 base, J lost 10 bases, and 8 bases lay in between. CDR1 is SEHNR, CDR2 FQNEAQ, per germline (reference sequence). The DNA for the CDR3 is TGTGCCAGCAGCTTAGAGGCAGGGTCACCCCTCCACTTT. This translates into CASSLEAGSPLHF.

This sequence joins TRBV11-1 and TRBJ2-1, with D unclear. The CDR3 totals 14 residues. Germline values: CDR1 SGHAT, CDR2 FQDESV (reference sequence). The V end lost 5 bases, the J end lost 8 bases, and 16 bases lay between the germline ends. DNA of the CDR3: TGTGCCAGCAGCGCCCAAGAATACAATTATGAGCAGTTCTTC. Its protein product is CASSAQEYNYEQFF.

This clonotype came up many times. CDR3 protein: CSARPVQGGGQPQHF. CDR3 DNA: TGCAGTGCTAGACCTGTCCAGGGAGGCGGACAGCCCCAGCATTTT. J is TRBJ1-5 and V is TRBV20-1, with D possibly matching TRBD1 (5 bases). Trimming took 2 bases from V and 7 from J, leaving 18 bases between them. Germline V gene lookup returns CDR1 DFQATT and CDR2 SNEGSKA (reference sequence). The CDR3 has 15 residues.

The chain combines TRBV2 with TRBJ2-1; either TRBD1 or TRBD2 may fit D (5 bases each). Germline V gene data show CDR1 as SNHLY and CDR2 as FYNNEI. This CDR3 is built from 14 residues. The V gene lost 0 bases and the J gene lost 6 bases, with 9 bases spanning the gap. The CDR3 protein is CASSEARAGNEQFF. CDR3 nucleotides: TGTGCCAGCAGTGAAGCCAGGGCGGGCAATGAGCAGTTCTTC.

Only a few counts were recorded for this clonotype. This may arise from a read error, as a much more abundant clone is one base away. The rearrangement joins TRBV15 to TRBJ1-4; possibly TRBD1 for D (5 bases). Looked up from germline, CDR1 is LNHNV and CDR2 is YYDKDF (reference sequence). The CDR3 contains 15 residues. The V end was cut by 5 bases, the J end by 6 bases, with 16 bases between. The CDR3 region is CATSSTQGTHEKLFF. Here the CDR3 DNA reads TGTGCCACCAGCTCTACCCAGGGAACCCATGAAAAACTGTTTTTT.